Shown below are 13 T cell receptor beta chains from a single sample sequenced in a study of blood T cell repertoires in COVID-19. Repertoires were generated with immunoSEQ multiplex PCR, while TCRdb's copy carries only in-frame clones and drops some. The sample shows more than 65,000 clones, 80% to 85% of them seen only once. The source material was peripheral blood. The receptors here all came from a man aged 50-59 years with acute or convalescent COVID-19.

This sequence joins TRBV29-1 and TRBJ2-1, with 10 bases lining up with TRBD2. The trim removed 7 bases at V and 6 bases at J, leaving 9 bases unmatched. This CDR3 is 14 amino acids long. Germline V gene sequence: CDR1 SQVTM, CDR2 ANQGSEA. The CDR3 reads CSGKLAGRVNEQFF. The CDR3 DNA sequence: TGCAGCGGCAAACTAGCGGGAAGGGTCAATGAGCAGTTCTTC.

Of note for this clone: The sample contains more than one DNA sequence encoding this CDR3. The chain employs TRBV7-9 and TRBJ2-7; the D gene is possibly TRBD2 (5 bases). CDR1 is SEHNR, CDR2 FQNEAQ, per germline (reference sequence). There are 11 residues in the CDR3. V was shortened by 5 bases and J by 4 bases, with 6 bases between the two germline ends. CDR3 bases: TGTGCCAGCAGCCCGGGGTACGAGCAGTACTTC. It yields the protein CASSPGYEQYF.

The CDR3 is CASSEGPASYEQYF. For the CDR3, the DNA is TGCGCCAGCAGTGAGGGGCCAGCCTCCTACGAGCAGTACTTC. The chain is built from TRBV10-2 and TRBJ2-7; D is unresolved. With 2 bases removed from V and 0 bases from J, the gap between germline ends came to 8 bases. The CDR3 covers 14 residues. Germline CDR1 WSHSY, CDR2 SAAADI.

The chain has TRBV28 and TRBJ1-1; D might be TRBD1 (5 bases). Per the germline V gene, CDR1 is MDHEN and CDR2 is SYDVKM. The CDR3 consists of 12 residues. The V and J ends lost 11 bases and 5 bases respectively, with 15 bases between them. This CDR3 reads CAGGGYLTEAFF. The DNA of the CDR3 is TGTGCCGGGGGGGGGTATCTAACTGAAGCTTTCTTT.

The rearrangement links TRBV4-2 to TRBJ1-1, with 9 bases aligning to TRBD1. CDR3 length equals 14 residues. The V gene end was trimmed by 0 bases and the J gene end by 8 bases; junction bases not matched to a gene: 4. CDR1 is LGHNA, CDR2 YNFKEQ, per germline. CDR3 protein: CASSQEGTGIEAFF. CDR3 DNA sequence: TGTGCCAGCAGCCAAGAGGGGACAGGGATAGAAGCTTTCTTT.

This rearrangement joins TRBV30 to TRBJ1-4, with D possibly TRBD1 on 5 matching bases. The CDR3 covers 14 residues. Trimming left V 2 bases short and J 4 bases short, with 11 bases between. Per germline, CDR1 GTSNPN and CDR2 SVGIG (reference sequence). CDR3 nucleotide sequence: TGTGCCTGGAGTTCCCGACAGATTAATGAAAAACTGTTTTTT. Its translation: CAWSSRQINEKLFF.

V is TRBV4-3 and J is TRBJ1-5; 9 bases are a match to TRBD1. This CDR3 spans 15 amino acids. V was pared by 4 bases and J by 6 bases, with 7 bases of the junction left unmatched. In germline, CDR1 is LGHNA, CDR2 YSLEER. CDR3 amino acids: CASSPDRGYSQPQHF. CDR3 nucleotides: TGCGCCAGCAGCCCGGACAGGGGATATAGTCAGCCCCAGCATTTT.

CDR3 region: CASQKQGSSYEQYF. CDR3 DNA sequence: TGTGCCAGCCAGAAACAGGGGTCTTCCTACGAGCAGTACTTC. The gene calls are TRBV19 and TRBJ2-7, with 7 bases identical to TRBD1. CDR1 is LNHDA, CDR2 SQIVND, per germline (reference sequence). With V trimmed by 9 bases and J by 1 base, 9 bases remained unmatched. The CDR3 contains 14 residues.

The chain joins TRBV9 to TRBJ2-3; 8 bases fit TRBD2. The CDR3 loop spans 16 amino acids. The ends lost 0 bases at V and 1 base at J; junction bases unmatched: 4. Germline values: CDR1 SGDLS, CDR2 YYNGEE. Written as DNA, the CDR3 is TGTGCCAGCAGCGTAGGGGCAGCGGGGGGCACAGATACGCAGTATTTT. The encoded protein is CASSVGAAGGTDTQYF.

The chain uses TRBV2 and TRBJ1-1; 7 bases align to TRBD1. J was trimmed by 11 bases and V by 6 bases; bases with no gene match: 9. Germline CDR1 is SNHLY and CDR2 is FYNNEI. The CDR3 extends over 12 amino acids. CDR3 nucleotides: TGTGCCAGCAGCGCTACAGGGGCCGTCGCTTTCTTT. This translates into CASSATGAVAFF. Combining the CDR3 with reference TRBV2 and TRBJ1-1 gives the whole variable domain EPEVTQTPSHQVTQMGQEVILRCVPISNHLYFYWYRQILGQKVEFLVSFYNNEISEKSEIFDDQFSVERPDGSNFTLKIRSTKLEDSAMYFCASSATGAVAFFGQGTRLTVV.

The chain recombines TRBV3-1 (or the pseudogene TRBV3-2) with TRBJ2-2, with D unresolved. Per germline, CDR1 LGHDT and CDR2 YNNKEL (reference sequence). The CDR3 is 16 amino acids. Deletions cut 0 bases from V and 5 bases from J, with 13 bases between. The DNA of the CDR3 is TGTGCCAGCAGCCAAGATGGCGGCAGCCAGACCGGGGAGCTGTTTTTT. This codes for CASSQDGGSQTGELFF.

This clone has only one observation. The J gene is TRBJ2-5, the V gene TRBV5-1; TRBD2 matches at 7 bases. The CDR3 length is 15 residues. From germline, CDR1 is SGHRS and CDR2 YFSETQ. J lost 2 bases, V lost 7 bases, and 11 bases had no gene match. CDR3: CASGPPGTTQETQYF. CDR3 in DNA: TGCGCCAGCGGGCCCCCAGGGACTACACAAGAGACCCAGTACTTC. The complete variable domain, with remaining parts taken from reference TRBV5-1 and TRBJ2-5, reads KAGVTQTPRYLIKTRGQQVTLSCSPISGHRSVSWYQQTPGQGLQFLFEYFSETQRNKGNFPGRFSGRQFSNSRSEMNVSTLELGDSALYLCASGPPGTTQETQYFGPGTRLLVL.

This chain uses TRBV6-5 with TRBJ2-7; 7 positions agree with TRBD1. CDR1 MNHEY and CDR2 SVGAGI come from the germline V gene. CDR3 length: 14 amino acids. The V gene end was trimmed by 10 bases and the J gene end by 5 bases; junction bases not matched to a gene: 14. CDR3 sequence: CATHNRGWDDEQYF. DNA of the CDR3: TGTGCCACACATAACAGGGGTTGGGATGACGAGCAGTACTTC.